This T cell receptor (beta chain) came from a study of CD8 T cell repertoires and HIV-1 epitope variants. The overall study: The baseline condition was 1M T cells left uncultured.

This CDR3 region has 14 residues. J gave up 5 bases and V 4 bases, and 4 bases lay outside the gene matches. From germline, CDR1 is SGHDT and CDR2 YYEEEE. Notes on the study in general: This assay reports beta chains of antigen-expanded cells, not T cell function. Under 10 antigen-specific TCR beta clonotypes were found; roughly 6 seemed cross-reactive to variants.

As to this clone: Its antigen is as yet unknown.

Only in-frame clones appear in the TCRdb table, and some are missing; sequencing was by immunoSEQ multiplex PCR. The sample holds roughly 100,000 clones, 70% to 75% seen once. Sequences were obtained from uncultured baseline CD8+ T cells from peripheral blood mononuclear cells (PBMCs). V and J are TRBV5-6 and TRBJ1-4; 8 nucleotides match TRBD1. This receptor was taken from a male donor with HIV. The CDR3: CASSLTGANEKLFF. CDR3 sequence (DNA): TGTGCCAGCAGCCTGACAGGGGCGAATGAAAAACTGTTTTTT.